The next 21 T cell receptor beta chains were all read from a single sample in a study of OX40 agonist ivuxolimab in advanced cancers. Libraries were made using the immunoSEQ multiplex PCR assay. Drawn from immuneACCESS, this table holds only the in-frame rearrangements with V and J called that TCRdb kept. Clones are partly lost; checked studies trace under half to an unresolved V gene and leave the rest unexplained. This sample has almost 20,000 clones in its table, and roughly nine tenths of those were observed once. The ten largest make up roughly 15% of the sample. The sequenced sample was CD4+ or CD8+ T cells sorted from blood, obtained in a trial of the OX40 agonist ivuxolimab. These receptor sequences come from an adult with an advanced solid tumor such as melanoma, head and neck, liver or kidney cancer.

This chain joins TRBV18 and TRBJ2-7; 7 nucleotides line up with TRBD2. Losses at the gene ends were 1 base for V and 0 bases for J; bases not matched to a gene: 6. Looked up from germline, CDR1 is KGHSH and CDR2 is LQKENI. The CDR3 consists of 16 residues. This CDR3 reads CASSPRASGSSYEQYF. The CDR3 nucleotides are TGTGCCAGCTCACCACGGGCTAGCGGAAGCTCCTACGAGCAGTACTTC.

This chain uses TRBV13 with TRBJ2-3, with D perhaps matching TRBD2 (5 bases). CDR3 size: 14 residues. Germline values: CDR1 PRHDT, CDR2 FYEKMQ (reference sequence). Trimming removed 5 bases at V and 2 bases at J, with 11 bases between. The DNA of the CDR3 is TGTGCCAGCAGCCAACGGACTCACACAGATACGCAGTATTTT. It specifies CASSQRTHTDTQYF.

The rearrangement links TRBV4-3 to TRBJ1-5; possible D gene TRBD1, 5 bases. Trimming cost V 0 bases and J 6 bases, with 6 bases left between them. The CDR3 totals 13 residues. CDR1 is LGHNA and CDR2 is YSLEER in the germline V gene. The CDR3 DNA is TGCGCCAGCAGCCAAGAGGGGGGTCAGCCCCAGCATTTT. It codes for CASSQEGGQPQHF.

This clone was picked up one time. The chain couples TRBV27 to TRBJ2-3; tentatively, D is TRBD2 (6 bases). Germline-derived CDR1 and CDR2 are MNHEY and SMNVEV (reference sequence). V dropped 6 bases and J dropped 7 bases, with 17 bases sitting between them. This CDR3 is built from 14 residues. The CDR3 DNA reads TGTGCCAGCAGCTTCGGCGGGGCCCCGAATACGCAGTATTTT. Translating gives CASSFGGAPNTQYF.

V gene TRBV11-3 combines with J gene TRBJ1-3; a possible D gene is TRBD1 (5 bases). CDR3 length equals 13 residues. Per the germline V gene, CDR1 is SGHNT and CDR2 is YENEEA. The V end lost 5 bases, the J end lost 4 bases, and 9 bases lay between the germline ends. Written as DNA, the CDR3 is TGTGCCAGCAGCCGGGGACGAGGAAACACCATATATTTT. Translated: CASSRGRGNTIYF. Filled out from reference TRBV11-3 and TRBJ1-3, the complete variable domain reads EAGVVQSPRYKIIEKKQPVAFWCNPISGHNTLYWYLQNLGQGPELLIRYENEEAVDDSQLPKDRFSAERLKGVDSTLKIQPAELGDSAVYLCASSRGRGNTIYFGEGSWLTVV.

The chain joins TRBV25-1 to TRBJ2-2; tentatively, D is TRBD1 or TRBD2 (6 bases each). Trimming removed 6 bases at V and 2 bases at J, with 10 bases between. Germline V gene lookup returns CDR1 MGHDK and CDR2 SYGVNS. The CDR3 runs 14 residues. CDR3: CASSRGTNTGELFF. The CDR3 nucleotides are TGTGCCAGCAGCCGCGGGACAAACACCGGGGAGCTGTTTTTT.

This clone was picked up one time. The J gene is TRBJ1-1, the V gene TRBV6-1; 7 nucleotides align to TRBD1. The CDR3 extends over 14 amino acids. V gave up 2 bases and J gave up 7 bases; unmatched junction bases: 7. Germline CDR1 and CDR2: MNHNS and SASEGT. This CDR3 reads CASSEQPGGYEAFF. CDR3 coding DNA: TGTGCCAGCAGTGAACAGCCAGGGGGGTATGAAGCTTTCTTT.

In DNA, the CDR3 is TGTGCCAGCAGCTCACAAGGGGGGAATTCACCCCTCCACTTT. This codes for CASSSQGGNSPLHF. This chain connects TRBV7-9 to TRBJ1-6; TRBD1 might be the D (6 bases). CDR1 SEHNR and CDR2 FQNEAQ come from the germline V gene (reference sequence). V lost 4 bases and J lost 7, with 11 bases in between. The CDR3 is 14 residues long.

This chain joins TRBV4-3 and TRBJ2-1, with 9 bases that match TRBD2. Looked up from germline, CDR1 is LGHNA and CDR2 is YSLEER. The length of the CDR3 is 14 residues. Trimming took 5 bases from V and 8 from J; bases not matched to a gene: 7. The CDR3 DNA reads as TGCGCCAGCAGCTTCGGGAGCGGGAGGTATGAGCAGTTCTTC. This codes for CASSFGSGRYEQFF.

The CDR3 sequence is CASSKPPNSYPGAGLYEQYF. CDR3 DNA sequence: TGTGCCAGCAGCAAACCCCCCAACTCGTATCCGGGGGCCGGCCTCTACGAGCAGTACTTC. This chain connects TRBV21-1 to TRBJ2-7. TRBV21-1 corresponds to a pseudogene. The CDR3 runs to 20 residues.

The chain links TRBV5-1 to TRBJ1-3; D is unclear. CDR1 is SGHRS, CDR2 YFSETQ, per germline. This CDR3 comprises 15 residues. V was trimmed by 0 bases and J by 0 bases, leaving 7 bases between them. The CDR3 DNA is TGCGCCAGCAGCTTGGCAACAGACTCTGGAAACACCATATATTTT. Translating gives CASSLATDSGNTIYF. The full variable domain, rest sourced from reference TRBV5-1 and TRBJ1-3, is KAGVTQTPRYLIKTRGQQVTLSCSPISGHRSVSWYQQTPGQGLQFLFEYFSETQRNKGNFPGRFSGRQFSNSRSEMNVSTLELGDSALYLCASSLATDSGNTIYFGEGSWLTVV.

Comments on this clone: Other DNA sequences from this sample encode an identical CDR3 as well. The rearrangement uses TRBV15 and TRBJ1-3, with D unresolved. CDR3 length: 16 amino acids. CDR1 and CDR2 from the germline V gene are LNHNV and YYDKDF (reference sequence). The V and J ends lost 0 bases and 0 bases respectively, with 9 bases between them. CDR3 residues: CATSRDRESSGNTIYF. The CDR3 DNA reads TGTGCCACCAGCAGAGATCGGGAGTCCTCTGGAAACACCATATATTTT.

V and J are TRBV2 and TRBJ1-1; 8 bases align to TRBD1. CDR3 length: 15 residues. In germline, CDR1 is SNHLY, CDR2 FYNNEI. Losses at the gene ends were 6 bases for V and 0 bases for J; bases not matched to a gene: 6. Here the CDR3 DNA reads TGTGCCAGCAGAGACCCGGGACAGGTGAACACTGAAGCTTTCTTT. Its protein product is CASRDPGQVNTEAFF.

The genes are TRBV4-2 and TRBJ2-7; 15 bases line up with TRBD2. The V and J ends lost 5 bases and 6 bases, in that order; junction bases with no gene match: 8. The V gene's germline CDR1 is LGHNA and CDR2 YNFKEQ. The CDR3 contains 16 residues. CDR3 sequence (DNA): TGTGCCAGCAGCGGGGGACTAGCGGGAGGAGTACGCGAGCAGTACTTC. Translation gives CASSGGLAGGVREQYF.

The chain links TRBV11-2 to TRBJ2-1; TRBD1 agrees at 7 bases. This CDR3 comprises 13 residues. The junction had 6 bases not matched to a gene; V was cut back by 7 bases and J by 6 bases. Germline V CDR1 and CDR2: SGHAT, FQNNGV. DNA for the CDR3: TGTGCCAGCACTATGACAGGGTCCAATGAGCAGTTCTTC. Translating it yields CASTMTGSNEQFF. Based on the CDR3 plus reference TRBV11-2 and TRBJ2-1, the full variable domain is EAGVAQSPRYKIIEKRQSVAFWCNPISGHATLYWYQQILGQGPKLLIQFQNNGVVDDSQLPKDRFSAERLKGVDSTLKIQPAKLEDSAVYLCASTMTGSNEQFFGPGTRLTVL.

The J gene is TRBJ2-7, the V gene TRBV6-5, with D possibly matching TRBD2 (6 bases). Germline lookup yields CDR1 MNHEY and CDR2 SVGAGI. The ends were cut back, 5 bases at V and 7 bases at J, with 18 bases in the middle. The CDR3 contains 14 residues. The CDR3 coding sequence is TGTGCCAGCAGTCTCACACGGACTGCGGGGGAGCAGTACTTC. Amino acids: CASSLTRTAGEQYF.

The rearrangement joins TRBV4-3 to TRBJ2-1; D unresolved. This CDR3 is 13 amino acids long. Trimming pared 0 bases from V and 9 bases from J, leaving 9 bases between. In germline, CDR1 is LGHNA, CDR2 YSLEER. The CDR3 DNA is TGCGCCAGCAGCCAAGATCCTCAATCTGAGCAGTTCTTC. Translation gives CASSQDPQSEQFF.

CDR3 residues: CASSLKATGELFF. CDR3 DNA: TGTGCCAGCAGCTTAAAAGCTACCGGGGAGCTGTTTTTT. V usage is TRBV7-9 and J usage is TRBJ2-2, with D hard to call. Germline lookup yields CDR1 SEHNR and CDR2 FQNEAQ (reference sequence). Trimming cost V 2 bases and J 5 bases, with 6 bases left between them. This CDR3 is built from 13 residues.

The CDR3 is CASSLEQGHNSEQFF. The CDR3 DNA reads as TGTGCCAGCAGCTTGGAGCAGGGGCATAACAGTGAGCAGTTCTTC. The V call is TRBV5-4, the J call TRBJ2-1; D perhaps matches TRBD1 (6 bases). The length of the CDR3 is 15 residues. With 0 bases removed from V and 9 bases from J, the gap between germline ends came to 16 bases. The V gene's germline CDR1 is SGHNT and CDR2 YYREEE (reference sequence).

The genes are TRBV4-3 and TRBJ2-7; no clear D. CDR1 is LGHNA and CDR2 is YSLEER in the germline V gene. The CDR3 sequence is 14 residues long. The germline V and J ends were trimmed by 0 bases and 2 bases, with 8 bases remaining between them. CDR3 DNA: TGCGCCAGCAGCCAAGAAGGAAGCGCCTACGAGCAGTACTTC. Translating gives CASSQEGSAYEQYF.

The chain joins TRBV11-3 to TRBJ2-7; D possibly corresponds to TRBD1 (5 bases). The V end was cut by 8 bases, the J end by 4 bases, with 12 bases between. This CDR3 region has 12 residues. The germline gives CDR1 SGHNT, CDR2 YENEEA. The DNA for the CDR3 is TGTGCCAGCTCCCAAGGGGCGTACGAGCAGTACTTC. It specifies CASSQGAYEQYF.